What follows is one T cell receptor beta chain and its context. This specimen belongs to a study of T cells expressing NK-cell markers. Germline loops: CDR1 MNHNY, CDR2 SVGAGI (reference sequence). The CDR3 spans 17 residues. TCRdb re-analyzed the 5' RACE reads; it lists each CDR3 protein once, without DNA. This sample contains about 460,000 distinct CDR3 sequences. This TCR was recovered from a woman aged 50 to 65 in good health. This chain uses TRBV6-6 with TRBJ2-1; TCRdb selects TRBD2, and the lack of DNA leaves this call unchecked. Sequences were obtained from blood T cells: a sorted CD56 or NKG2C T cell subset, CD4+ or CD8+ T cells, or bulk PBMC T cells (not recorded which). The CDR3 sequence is CASRINRGLAGVDEQFF.